A single sample is the source of the 20 T cell receptor beta chains below, sequenced in a study of blood T cell repertoires in COVID-19. Measured with immunoSEQ multiplex PCR; TCRdb has only the in-frame clones, and not every one. The sample gives over 60,000 clones, 70% to 90% of which show up once; under 1.3% is in the top ten. The sample was peripheral blood. Receptors originate from a man in his 70s with acute or convalescent COVID-19.

V is TRBV5-1 and J is TRBJ2-7; the match to TRBD2 covers 8 bases. The V gene's germline CDR1 is SGHRS and CDR2 YFSETQ. The CDR3 consists of 15 residues. The junction had 9 bases not matched to a gene; V was cut back by 3 bases and J by 4 bases. The DNA of the CDR3 is TGCGCCAGCAGCTATGGTGGTAGCGGGATATACGAGCAGTACTTC. This codes for CASSYGGSGIYEQYF.

The CDR3 DNA is TGTGCCAGCAGTTACGAGGAGGGGCGACTTGGAAACACCATATATTTT. Translation gives CASSYEEGRLGNTIYF. The chain employs TRBV6-5 and TRBJ1-3; a weak D match, TRBD1 (5 bases). The CDR3 consists of 16 residues. Looked up from germline, CDR1 is MNHEY and CDR2 is SVGAGI. V gave up 2 bases and J gave up 3 bases, with 14 bases separating them.

V gene TRBV7-2 combines with J gene TRBJ2-7; tentative D call: TRBD2 (6 bases). V lost 5 bases and J lost 1, with 12 bases in between. The CDR3 has 14 amino acids. From germline, CDR1 is SGHTA and CDR2 FQGNSA. CDR3 protein: CASSPPGGSYEQYF. CDR3 DNA sequence: TGTGCCAGCAGCCCCCCCGGGGGATCCTACGAGCAGTACTTC.

This chain joins TRBV10-3 and TRBJ2-2; D is perhaps TRBD2 (6 bases). Between the trimmed V and J ends, which lost 9 bases and 5 bases, there was a span of 13 bases. The CDR3 length is 13 residues. CDR1 is ENHRY, CDR2 SYGVKD, per germline. CDR3 coding DNA: TGTGCCATTGGGCCTAGCGTAACCGGGGAGCTGTTTTTT. Its translation: CAIGPSVTGELFF.

V is TRBV9 and J is TRBJ2-1, with 9 bases identical to TRBD1. V lost 6 bases, J lost 3 bases, and 4 bases stayed unmatched. This CDR3 spans 14 amino acids. Per the germline V gene, CDR1 is SGDLS and CDR2 is YYNGEE. CDR3 in amino acids: CASNPTGGYNEQFF. In DNA, the CDR3 is TGTGCCAGCAATCCGACAGGGGGCTACAATGAGCAGTTCTTC. The full variable domain, rest sourced from reference TRBV9 and TRBJ2-1, is DSGVTQTPKHLITATGQRVTLRCSPRSGDLSVYWYQQSLDQGLQFLIQYYNGEERAKGNILERFSAQQFPDLHSELNLSSLELGDSALYFCASNPTGGYNEQFFGPGTRLTVL.

The J gene is TRBJ1-2, the V gene TRBV5-1, with 7 nucleotides matching TRBD1. CDR1 and CDR2 (germline): SGHRS, YFSETQ. The length of the CDR3 is 14 residues. With V trimmed by 2 bases and J by 7 bases, 8 bases remained unmatched. CDR3 coding DNA: TGCGCCAGCAGCTTCGCACAGGGGACGAGTGGCTACACCTTC. It codes for CASSFAQGTSGYTF.

This chain links TRBV19 with TRBJ1-2; TRBD1 aligns across 8 bases. The CDR3 totals 13 residues. Germline lookup yields CDR1 LNHDA and CDR2 SQIVND (reference sequence). After removal of 7 bases from V and 4 bases from J, the junction contained 5 bases not matched to a gene. CDR3 sequence reads: CASTAGTGYGYTF. As DNA, the CDR3 is TGTGCCAGTACCGCCGGGACAGGCTATGGCTACACCTTC. The full variable domain, with the rest looked up from reference TRBV19 and TRBJ1-2, is DGGITQSPKYLFRKEGQNVTLSCEQNLNHDAMYWYRQDPGQGLRLIYYSQIVNDFQKGDIAEGYSVSREKKESFPLTVTSAQKNPTAFYLCASTAGTGYGYTFGSGTRLTVV.

V usage is TRBV3-1 (or the pseudogene TRBV3-2) and J usage is TRBJ2-7; no reliable D call. This CDR3 spans 16 amino acids. The ends were cut back, 0 bases at V and 3 bases at J, with 15 bases in the middle. Germline loops: CDR1 LGHDT, CDR2 YNNKEL (reference sequence). CDR3 DNA sequence: TGTGCCAGCAGCCAAGATGCCGCAGAGCGTTACTACGAGCAGTACTTC. Translating it yields CASSQDAAERYYEQYF.

This clone has only one observation. Other DNA sequences in this specimen translate into the identical CDR3. The CDR3 DNA follows: TGTGCCAGCTCACCATCGACAGCTGAAGCTTTCTTT. Protein product: CASSPSTAEAFF. The V gene is TRBV18, the J gene TRBJ1-1; maybe TRBD1 (5 bases). Trimming pared 2 bases from V and 6 bases from J, leaving 7 bases between. CDR1 and CDR2 from the germline V gene are KGHSH and LQKENI. The CDR3 extends over 12 amino acids.

V is TRBV25-1 and J is TRBJ2-7, with 8 positions matching TRBD1. There are 14 residues in the CDR3. V gave up 7 bases and J gave up 3 bases; unmatched junction bases: 8. CDR1 is MGHDK and CDR2 is SYGVNS in the germline V gene. The CDR3 coding sequence is TGTGCCAGCACCAGGGGGCTCCAATTCTACGAGCAGTACTTC. It codes for CASTRGLQFYEQYF.

The rearrangement uses TRBV30 and TRBJ1-2; a possible D gene is TRBD1 (6 bases). Looked up from germline, CDR1 is GTSNPN and CDR2 is SVGIG (reference sequence). This CDR3 is built from 13 residues. V was shortened by 6 bases and J by 3 bases, with 14 bases between the two germline ends. CDR3 region: CACHSGQDYGYTF. The DNA for the CDR3 is TGTGCCTGCCACTCGGGACAAGACTATGGCTACACCTTC.

This clone appeared a few times. At one end, the junction sequence differs from germline, possibly due to a read error. This chain links TRBV12-3 or TRBV12-4 with TRBJ2-7; TRBD1 is a possible D gene (6 bases). The CDR3 runs 13 residues. The CDR3 region is CASSFRRDGTPSF. The CDR3 bases are TGTGCCAGCAGTTTTCGCAGGGACGGGACACCGAGTTTC.

Regarding this clone: This CDR3 is also generated by other DNA sequences in the sample. The rearrangement uses TRBV5-1 and TRBJ2-5; D is ambiguous. Germline CDR1 reads SGHRS; CDR2 reads YFSETQ. The CDR3 extends over 11 amino acids. V was clipped by 6 bases and J by 5 bases, with 8 bases between them. CDR3 sequence reads: CASKSEETQYF. DNA for the CDR3: TGCGCCAGCAAGAGTGAGGAGACCCAGTACTTC.

This clone was counted between two and nine times. The chain recombines TRBV7-8 with TRBJ1-6; the D gene is possibly TRBD1 (5 bases). Per the germline V gene, CDR1 is SGHVS and CDR2 is FQNEAQ. The CDR3 length is 15 residues. The V end was cut by 4 bases, the J end by 2 bases, with 9 bases between. Here the CDR3 reads CASSSTGAYNSPLHF. The DNA for the CDR3 is TGTGCCAGCAGCTCTACAGGAGCCTATAATTCACCCCTCCACTTT.

The chain combines TRBV7-6 with TRBJ2-3; 10 bases map to TRBD2. The junction had 9 bases not matched to a gene; V was cut back by 1 base and J by 2 bases. This CDR3 has 18 residues. Germline V gives CDR1 SGHVS, CDR2 FNYEAQ. The CDR3 DNA reads TGTGCCAGCAGCTTAGAGGTAGCGGGGGGCGCTCACACAGATACGCAGTATTTT. Its translation: CASSLEVAGGAHTDTQYF.

The V call is TRBV29-1, the J call TRBJ2-5; D gene unclear. From germline, CDR1 is SQVTM and CDR2 ANQGSEA. V gave up 3 bases and J gave up 2 bases, with 7 bases separating them. The CDR3 sequence is 12 residues long. CDR3 bases: TGCAGCGTTGATGTTGTACAAGAGACCCAGTACTTC. Protein: CSVDVVQETQYF. Combining the CDR3 with reference TRBV29-1 and TRBJ2-5 gives the whole variable domain SAVISQKPSRDICQRGTSLTIQCQVDSQVTMMFWYRQQPGQSLTLIATANQGSEATYESGFVIDKFPISRPNLTFSTLTVSNMSPEDSSIYLCSVDVVQETQYFGPGTRLLVL.

This clone was detected only once. V is TRBV15 and J is TRBJ2-7; D call uncertain. This CDR3 region has 13 residues. Germline V gene sequence: CDR1 LNHNV, CDR2 YYDKDF (reference sequence). Trimming removed 0 bases at V and 3 bases at J, with 6 bases between. The DNA of the CDR3 is TGTGCCACCAGCAGAGACAGCGTCTACGAGCAGTACTTC. It codes for CATSRDSVYEQYF.

This chain connects TRBV11-2 to TRBJ2-3; 8 bases align to TRBD2. Germline CDR1 SGHAT, CDR2 FQNNGV. V lost 3 bases and J lost 4; bases outside the gene matches: 12. CDR3 size: 17 residues. CDR3 coding DNA: TGTGCCAGCAGCTTTCCCCCGGGGGGGGCCCGGGCAGATACGCAGTATTTT. Translating gives CASSFPPGGARADTQYF.

V and J are TRBV29-1 and TRBJ2-2; the D gene is possibly TRBD2 (5 bases). Trimming left V 5 bases short and J 7 bases short, with 14 bases between. The CDR3 loop spans 13 amino acids. Germline assignment: CDR1 SQVTM and CDR2 ANQGSEA. The CDR3 region has the DNA TGCAGCGTTTCAGCGAGCGCGGGCGGGGAGCTGTTTTTT. Residues: CSVSASAGGELFF.

The chain couples TRBV21-1 to TRBJ2-7; TRBD1 was called by the table and not checked on the DNA. TRBV21-1 is labeled a pseudogene. This CDR3 is built from 17 residues. The CDR3 nucleotides are TGTGCCAGCAGCAAAGTCTGCCAGGGGTCGAGGTCCTACGAGCAGTACTTC. It encodes CASSKVCQGSRSYEQYF.